Below, one TCR beta chain is given with its context. Its antigen is currently unknown. The data belong to a study of T cell responses to AZD1222 COVID-19 vaccine. Study-wide background: Pooling was applied to second doses at about 4 or about 12 weeks.

Study results and limitations: Reportedly, close to half of spike-specific TCRs are directed against unmutated variant regions. Repertoires in all cases were sampled only once the peak T cell response had passed. Distributed over spike, vaccine-associated CD4 TCRs predominated at 160-218 and 743-854.

With 5 bases removed from V and 1 base from J, the gap between germline ends came to 6 bases. Germline V gene lookup returns CDR1 SGHTA and CDR2 FQGNSA. This CDR3 comprises 13 residues. TCRdb keeps only in-frame clones here, not all; method: immunoSEQ multiplex PCR. Of under 150,000 clones detected, roughly 90% appear once; the ten largest clones hold under 2%. This TCR was sampled from an adult in good health. The sample in question was peripheral blood, obtained on day 0 of AZD1222 vaccination. The V gene is TRBV7-2, the J gene TRBJ2-1, with D uncertain. The CDR3 here is CASSPVSYNEQFF. DNA of the CDR3: TGTGCCAGCAGCCCGGTATCCTACAATGAGCAGTTCTTC. Drawing the rest from reference TRBV7-2 and TRBJ2-1, the complete variable domain is GAGVSQSPSNKVTEKGKDVELRCDPISGHTALYWYRQSLGQGLEFLIYFQGNSAPDKSGLPSDRFSAERTGGSVSTLTIQRTQQEDSAVYLCASSPVSYNEQFFGPGTRLTVL.